The T cell receptor beta chain under discussion was sequenced for a study of vaccination and CD4 T cells after COVID-19. Study as a whole: Of the convalescent patients, who were SARS-CoV-2 positive by nasal swab PCR, about 10 had mild and one severe disease.

The length of the CDR3 is 14 residues. Between the trimmed V and J ends, which lost 1 base and 4 bases, there was a span of 9 bases. Germline loops: CDR1 MNHNS, CDR2 SASEGT. The Oncomine TCR Beta short-read assay was applied to DNA of cultured CD4+ T cells. TCRdb itself ran the PCR reads through MiXCR, one entry per CDR3 protein. Of 20,000 to 25,000 distinct CDR3 sequences listed, 45% to 65% were seen once; the top ten hold around 2.8%. Study results and limitations: Clonotypes reactive to SARS-CoV-2 had a median that went up from approximately 21 to 40, but not significantly.

As for treatment: roughly ten-day PBMC culture with coronavirus spike peptide pools or control peptides (ViraFEST assay). Worth noting for this clonotype: As yet, its antigen is unknown.

The sequence derives from a human donor who had recovered from COVID-19. The genes are TRBV6-1 and TRBJ2-3; D might be TRBD2 (5 bases). Sequenced: CD4+ T cells from blood, cultured in vitro. The CDR3 DNA sequence: TGTGCCAGCAGTGAAGGTGGGAGCGCAGATACGCAGTATTTT. As protein: CASSEGGSADTQYF.